This T cell receptor (beta chain) was retrieved from a study of T cell repertoires in cytomegalovirus infection. Points from the study as a whole: Cumulated frequencies of public TCR beta families served to identify carriers of CMV plus the relevant HLA.

Notes on this clonotype: Its specificity is not known.

The junction had 2 bases not matched to a gene; V was cut back by 3 bases and J by 1 base. The CDR3 contains 14 residues. The germline V gene has CDR1 SQVTM and CDR2 ANQGSEA. TCRdb recomputed calls from the reads with MiXCR, one row per CDR3 protein. The sample holds 650,000 to 850,000 distinct CDR3 sequences, roughly 28% seen once. The sample here was cultured CD8+ T cells from PBMCs, taken from culture after CMV antigen stimulation. This TCR was recovered from a human donor in good health (CMV status not recorded). Some clones in this sample may be carry-over from other donors' samples. V gene TRBV29-1 combines with J gene TRBJ2-2, with 7 bases that match TRBD2. Written as DNA, the CDR3 is TGCAGCGTTGAGGGGAGGGTGAACACCGGGGAGCTGTTTTTT. Protein sequence: CSVEGRVNTGELFF.